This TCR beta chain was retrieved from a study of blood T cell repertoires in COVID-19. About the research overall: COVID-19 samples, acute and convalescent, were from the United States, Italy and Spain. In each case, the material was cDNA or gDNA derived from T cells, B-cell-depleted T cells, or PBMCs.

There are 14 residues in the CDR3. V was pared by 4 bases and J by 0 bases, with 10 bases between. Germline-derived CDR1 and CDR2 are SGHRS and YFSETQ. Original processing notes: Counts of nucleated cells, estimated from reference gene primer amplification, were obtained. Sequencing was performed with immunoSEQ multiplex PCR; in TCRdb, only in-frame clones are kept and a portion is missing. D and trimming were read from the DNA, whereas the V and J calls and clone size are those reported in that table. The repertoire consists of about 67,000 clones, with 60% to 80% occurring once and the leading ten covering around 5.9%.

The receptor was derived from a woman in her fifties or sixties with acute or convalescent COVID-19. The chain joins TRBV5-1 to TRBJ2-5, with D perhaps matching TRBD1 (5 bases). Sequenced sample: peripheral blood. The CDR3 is CASSPQGNQETQYF. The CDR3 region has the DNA TGCGCCAGCAGCCCGCAGGGCAACCAAGAGACCCAGTACTTC.